The 6 T cell receptor beta chains reported below all come from one sample, sequenced in a study of cytomegalovirus exposure and HLA in healthy donors. PCR amplification relied on 60 Vbeta primers (plus 13 Jbeta primers). Here immunoSEQ multiplex PCR was the method, and the copy in TCRdb shows in-frame clones only, minus some. The sample has about 180,000 clones; just under 85% are singletons. Sequenced: PBMCs. The origin of the receptors is a girl between 10 and 17 years old in good health and CMV-seropositive.

This chain uses TRBV9 with TRBJ2-1; 9 bases line up with TRBD1. The germline V gene encodes CDR1 SGDLS and CDR2 YYNGEE. After removal of 2 bases from V and 7 bases from J, the junction contained 10 bases not matched to a gene. The CDR3 contains 16 residues. For the CDR3, the DNA is TGTGCCAGCAGCGTTTCCCCGGGACAGGGTGGGAATGAGCAGTTCTTC. Translation gives CASSVSPGQGGNEQFF.

The rearrangement joins TRBV9 to TRBJ1-4, with TRBD1 matching 10 bases. This CDR3 has 15 residues. Germline CDR1 reads SGDLS; CDR2 reads YYNGEE. Trimming cost V 3 bases and J 8 bases; bases outside gene matches: 7. The CDR3 protein is CASSAGDRGGEKLFF. The DNA of the CDR3 is TGTGCCAGCAGCGCCGGGGACAGGGGCGGCGAAAAACTGTTTTTT. Based on the CDR3 plus reference TRBV9 and TRBJ1-4, the full variable domain is DSGVTQTPKHLITATGQRVTLRCSPRSGDLSVYWYQQSLDQGLQFLIQYYNGEERAKGNILERFSAQQFPDLHSELNLSSLELGDSALYFCASSAGDRGGEKLFFGSGTQLSVL.

The chain carries TRBV6-5 and TRBJ1-1, with 11 bases aligning to TRBD1. CDR3 length equals 14 residues. J was trimmed by 5 bases and V by 6 bases; bases with no gene match: 5. CDR1 and CDR2 (germline): MNHEY, SVGAGI. The CDR3 is CASRHGQGATEAFF. CDR3 bases: TGTGCCAGCAGACACGGACAGGGGGCAACTGAAGCTTTCTTT.

The rearrangement joins TRBV19 to TRBJ2-7; 7 bases match TRBD1. Trimming took 3 bases from V and 6 from J; bases not matched to a gene: 14. This CDR3 is built from 16 residues. Germline V gene lookup returns CDR1 LNHDA and CDR2 SQIVND (reference sequence). This chain's CDR3 is CASSIQDDRELAEQYF. Here the CDR3 DNA reads TGTGCCAGTAGTATCCAAGACGACAGGGAACTCGCCGAGCAGTACTTC.

The rearrangement links TRBV5-6 to TRBJ1-2; tentative D call: TRBD1 (6 bases). Germline V gene sequence: CDR1 SGHDT, CDR2 YYEEEE. The CDR3 is made up of 12 amino acids. With 0 bases removed from V and 8 bases from J, the gap between germline ends came to 8 bases. Written as DNA, the CDR3 is TGTGCCAGCAGCTTGGGGGGGGGCGGCTACACCTTC. Translation gives CASSLGGGGYTF.

The chain combines TRBV6-1 with TRBJ2-7, with 9 bases that match TRBD1. V was pared by 4 bases and J by 7 bases, with 5 bases of the junction left unmatched. The CDR3 runs 13 residues. CDR1 is MNHNS, CDR2 SASEGT, per germline. CDR3 nucleotide sequence: TGTGCCAGCAGTGGGGACAGGGCAGGGGAGCAGTACTTC. It is translated as CASSGDRAGEQYF.